In its sample, the clone carrying this T cell receptor (beta chain) was seen a few times. cDNA molecules, individually, were tagged with unique molecular identifiers. MiXCR, applied by TCRdb to the 5' RACE reads, yields one record per CDR3 protein. The sample has 55,000 to 65,000 distinct CDR3 sequences; 8.5% to 10% are singletons. This record belongs to a study of early T cells in non-severe SARS-CoV-2 infection. Study-level background: The study sequenced bulk RNA from unsorted whole blood, with chains unpaired.

The V gene lost 5 bases and the J gene lost 0 bases, with 16 bases spanning the gap. This CDR3 has 16 amino acids. Germline lookup yields CDR1 MNHEY and CDR2 SVGEGT. Sequencing was carried out using whole blood. This TCR came from an adult who was a healthcare worker with PCR-confirmed SARS-CoV-2 infection or an uninfected control (not recorded which). The chain recombines TRBV6-2 or TRBV6-3 with TRBJ1-2, with a possible D match to TRBD1 (6 bases). The CDR3 protein is CASSQNQGNSNYGYTF. The DNA of the CDR3 is TGTGCCAGCAGTCAAAACCAGGGGAACTCTAACTATGGCTACACCTTC.